These 25 T cell receptor beta chains were all obtained from the same sample, sequenced in a study of shared clonotypes between healthy human individuals. The method was immunoSEQ multiplex PCR; TCRdb's version includes in-frame clones alone and lacks a portion of them. The sample lists about 490,000 clones, approximately 81% occurring once. The material sequenced was PBMCs. These receptor sequences come from a woman aged 40 to 49 in good health. Some clones in this sample may be carry-over from other donors' samples.

As regards this clone: A far larger clone differs by one base, so this is likely a read error. The chain is built from TRBV28 and TRBJ1-1, with 7 bases aligning to TRBD1. Germline loops: CDR1 MDHEN, CDR2 SYDVKM. This CDR3 spans 15 amino acids. J was trimmed by 6 bases and V by 2 bases; bases with no gene match: 9. The CDR3 loop reads CASSLQDRRFPEAFF. In nucleotides, the CDR3 is TGTGCCAGCAGTTTACAGGACAGGAGGTTTCCTGAAGCTTTCTTT.

This sequence joins TRBV7-9 and TRBJ2-1, with 12 bases fitting TRBD2. The CDR3 runs 16 residues. V was pared by 5 bases and J by 8 bases, with 10 bases of the junction left unmatched. The germline CDR1 and CDR2 sequences are SEHNR and FQNEAQ (reference sequence). In DNA, the CDR3 is TGTGCCAGCAGCCTTCCGACTAGCGGGAGTAGGGATGAGCAGTTCTTC. Its translation: CASSLPTSGSRDEQFF. The whole variable domain, remainder taken from reference TRBV7-9 and TRBJ2-1, is DTGVSQNPRHKITKRGQNVTFRCDPISEHNRLYWYRQTLGQGPEFLTYFQNEAQLEKSRLLSDRFSAERPKGSFSTLEIQRTEQGDSAMYLCASSLPTSGSRDEQFFGPGTRLTVL.

About this clone itself: A far larger clone is just one base off, so this is likely a read error. The rearrangement joins TRBV29-1 to TRBJ2-2; 11 bases agree with TRBD1. CDR3 length equals 14 residues. Germline lookup yields CDR1 SQVTM and CDR2 ANQGSEA. CDR3 loop: CSVGTGGNTRELFF. Here the CDR3 DNA reads TGCAGCGTCGGGACAGGGGGGAACACCAGGGAGCTGTTTTTT.

The rearrangement joins TRBV5-1 to TRBJ2-2; 9 bases are shared with TRBD2. This CDR3 contains 16 residues. V lost 1 base to trimming and J lost 6 bases; unmatched junction nucleotides: 7. The germline gives CDR1 SGHRS, CDR2 YFSETQ. Here the CDR3 DNA reads TGCGCCAGCAGCTTGTCGTGGACTAGCGTGGCCGGGGAGCTGTTTTTT. Residues: CASSLSWTSVAGELFF.

Notes on this clone: It may be a read error: a sequence one base away is much more abundant. The chain joins TRBV6-5 to TRBJ2-1; TRBD2 agrees at 13 bases. This CDR3 is 15 amino acids long. The germline V gene has CDR1 MNHEY and CDR2 SVGAGI. This CDR3 is CDSSRGLAGNNEQFF. As DNA, the CDR3 is TGTGACAGCAGTAGGGGACTAGCGGGAAACAATGAGCAGTTCTTC.

A word on this clone: A read error is likely here: a far larger clone is one base away. The same CDR3 also results from other DNA sequences found in this sample. This chain connects TRBV7-3 to TRBJ2-2; possibly TRBD1 for D (6 bases). The CDR3 length is 14 residues. Germline CDR1 and CDR2: SGHTA and FQGTGA. Trimming took 3 bases from V and 8 from J, leaving 13 bases between them. The CDR3 here is CASSFVAGTGELFF. CDR3 nucleotides: TGTGCCAGCAGCTTCGTGGCAGGGACAGGGGAGCTGTTTTTT.

Only a few counts were recorded for this clone. The chain employs TRBV19 and TRBJ2-2, with D unresolved. The CDR3 covers 15 residues. Trimming took off 7 bases at V and 0 bases at J, with 12 bases between the two ends. The germline V gene encodes CDR1 LNHDA and CDR2 SQIVND (reference sequence). In nucleotides, the CDR3 is TGTGCCAGTATGTGGGTCAGTGCGAACACCGGGGAGCTGTTTTTT. Translating gives CASMWVSANTGELFF.

This chain connects TRBV11-2 to TRBJ2-1, with D possibly being TRBD2 (5 bases). Trimming cost V 5 bases and J 0 bases, with 17 bases left between them. The CDR3 totals 17 residues. Germline CDR1 is SGHAT and CDR2 is FQNNGV. This chain's CDR3 is CASSLGSGRASYNEQFF. For the CDR3, the DNA is TGTGCCAGCAGCCTCGGTTCTGGGCGGGCCTCCTACAATGAGCAGTTCTTC. Drawing the rest from reference TRBV11-2 and TRBJ2-1, the complete variable domain is EAGVAQSPRYKIIEKRQSVAFWCNPISGHATLYWYQQILGQGPKLLIQFQNNGVVDDSQLPKDRFSAERLKGVDSTLKIQPAKLEDSAVYLCASSLGSGRASYNEQFFGPGTRLTVL.

The J gene is TRBJ2-1, the V gene TRBV9; TRBD2 matches 16 bases. CDR3 length: 16 residues. Looked up from germline, CDR1 is SGDLS and CDR2 is YYNGEE. V lost 4 bases to trimming and J lost 9 bases; unmatched junction nucleotides: 7. CDR3 sequence: CASSRQGLAGGGEQFF. In nucleotides, the CDR3 is TGTGCCAGCAGCCGGCAGGGACTAGCGGGAGGGGGTGAGCAGTTCTTC.

About this clone itself: Other DNA sequences within the sample encode an identical CDR3. The genes are TRBV5-1 and TRBJ1-1, with D perhaps TRBD1 (6 bases). Trimming pared 0 bases from V and 2 bases from J, leaving 8 bases between. CDR1 and CDR2 from the germline V gene are SGHRS and YFSETQ. The CDR3 loop spans 14 amino acids. The CDR3 nucleotides read TGCGCCAGCAGCTTGGGGACAGTAAACACTGAAGCTTTCTTT. It codes for CASSLGTVNTEAFF.

The V and J genes are TRBV28 and TRBJ2-1; 8 bases fit TRBD2. V was pared by 6 bases and J by 6 bases, with 13 bases of the junction left unmatched. Per the germline V gene, CDR1 is MDHEN and CDR2 is SYDVKM. The CDR3 runs to 16 residues. CDR3 residues: CASRSLKREKGNEQFF. The CDR3, as DNA: TGTGCCAGCAGATCCCTAAAGCGGGAGAAAGGCAATGAGCAGTTCTTC.

The CDR3: CASSLVWLAGSYEQYF. The CDR3 bases are TGTGCCAGCAGCTTAGTGTGGCTGGCGGGATCCTACGAGCAGTACTTC. The chain joins TRBV7-9 to TRBJ2-7, with D maybe TRBD2 (6 bases). V lost 1 base and J lost 1, with 14 bases in between. The CDR3 is 16 residues long. The V gene's germline CDR1 is SEHNR and CDR2 FQNEAQ (reference sequence).

The chain couples TRBV9 to TRBJ1-4; D is possibly TRBD1 (5 bases). CDR1 is SGDLS, CDR2 YYNGEE, per germline. Between the trimmed V and J ends, which lost 2 bases and 5 bases, there was a span of 16 bases. The CDR3 sequence is 16 residues long. The CDR3 bases are TGTGCCAGCAGCGTCGACCCTCGGGGGGGAAATGAAAAACTGTTTTTT. Translating it yields CASSVDPRGGNEKLFF.

The chain carries TRBV27 and TRBJ2-7; perhaps TRBD2 as D (6 bases). Germline lookup yields CDR1 MNHEY and CDR2 SMNVEV (reference sequence). V shed 5 bases and J shed 7 bases, with 18 bases lying between them. This CDR3 is 14 amino acids long. CDR3 DNA: TGTGCCAGCAGTGGCGGGACTTTTGGGAGGGAGCAGTACTTC. This codes for CASSGGTFGREQYF.

V gene TRBV15 combines with J gene TRBJ1-5; D call uncertain. Trimming shortened V by 3 bases and J by 0 bases, and 6 bases separated the two germline ends. This CDR3 spans 14 amino acids. Germline CDR1 is LNHNV and CDR2 is YYDKDF (reference sequence). The CDR3 loop is CATSRDFSNQPQHF. In nucleotides, the CDR3 is TGTGCCACCAGCAGGGACTTTAGCAATCAGCCCCAGCATTTT.

This rearrangement joins TRBV6-5 to TRBJ2-1; 7 positions match TRBD1. Germline V gene sequence: CDR1 MNHEY, CDR2 SVGAGI. V lost 6 bases and J lost 4; bases outside the gene matches: 6. The CDR3 runs 14 residues. The CDR3 region is CASSGTVYYNEQFF. The CDR3 DNA is TGTGCCAGCAGCGGGACAGTATATTACAATGAGCAGTTCTTC.

The V gene is TRBV7-6, the J gene TRBJ1-1; 8 nucleotides match TRBD1. Germline CDR1 reads SGHVS; CDR2 reads FNYEAQ. V shed 2 bases and J 1 base; nucleotides not matched to a gene: 0. The CDR3 covers 14 residues. The CDR3: CASSLQGANTEAFF. CDR3 DNA sequence: TGTGCCAGCAGCTTACAGGGGGCGAACACTGAAGCTTTCTTT. The whole variable domain, filled in from reference TRBV7-6 and TRBJ1-1, reads GAGVSQSPRYKVTKRGQDVALRCDPISGHVSLYWYRQALGQGPEFLTYFNYEAQQDKSGLPNDRFSAERPEGSISTLTIQRTEQRDSAMYRCASSLQGANTEAFFGQGTRLTVV.

V usage is TRBV7-3 and J usage is TRBJ2-3; TRBD1 matches 8 bases. CDR1 SGHTA and CDR2 FQGTGA come from the germline V gene. V trimming: 5 bases; J trimming: 3 bases; junction bases outside the gene matches: 10. This CDR3 comprises 16 residues. CDR3 residues: CASSRIGGTGTDTQYF. The CDR3 nucleotides are TGTGCCAGCAGCCGGATCGGCGGGACAGGAACAGATACGCAGTATTTT.

As concerns this clone: A far larger clone lies a single base away; this is likely a read error. The identical CDR3 is also encoded by other nucleotide sequences in the sample. V and J are TRBV5-4 and TRBJ2-6; perhaps TRBD1 as D (7 bases). The CDR3 runs 18 residues. Germline V CDR1 and CDR2: SGHNT, YYREEE (reference sequence). The CDR3 coding sequence is TGTGCCAGCAGCTCAGGGGGGACGGCGAGCTCTGGGGCCAACGTCCTTACTTTC. Protein: CASSSGGTASSGANVLTF.

V and J are TRBV27 and TRBJ2-7; 7 positions match TRBD1. With 3 bases clipped from V and 5 bases from J, the junction kept 13 bases outside the gene matches. Germline CDR1 and CDR2: MNHEY and SMNVEV (reference sequence). CDR3 length: 16 residues. The CDR3 DNA is TGTGCCAGCAGTTTGGATCCACAGGGGTCCACGGACGAGCAGTACTTC. It is translated as CASSLDPQGSTDEQYF.

The chain carries TRBV11-1 and TRBJ2-5; D is unresolved. This CDR3 has 12 amino acids. The germline V and J ends were trimmed by 6 bases and 5 bases, with 10 bases remaining between them. From germline, CDR1 is SGHAT and CDR2 FQDESV (reference sequence). CDR3 region: CASRGTWETQYF. CDR3 bases: TGTGCCAGCAGGGGCACTTGGGAGACCCAGTACTTC. Variable domain in full (rest from reference TRBV11-1 and TRBJ2-5): EAEVAQSPRYKITEKSQAVAFWCDPISGHATLYWYRQILGQGPELLVQFQDESVVDDSQLPKDRFSAERLKGVDSTLKIQPAELGDSAMYLCASRGTWETQYFGPGTRLLVL.

In the case of this clone: A read error is likely here: a far larger clone is one base away. The gene calls are TRBV7-3 and TRBJ2-1; TRBD2 matches 13 bases. Germline CDR1 SGHTA, CDR2 FQGTGA. The CDR3 runs to 15 residues. CDR3 sequence: CASSPGLAGADEQLF. DNA for the CDR3: TGTGCCAGCAGTCCCGGACTAGCGGGAGCCGATGAGCAGCTCTTC.

With respect to this clone: It differs at one base from a far larger clone, so likely a read error. The rearrangement uses TRBV9 and TRBJ1-2; 10 nucleotides match TRBD1. CDR1 is SGDLS and CDR2 is YYNGEE in the germline V gene. This CDR3 region has 14 residues. CDR3 residues: CASSETGGNCGYTF. The CDR3 coding sequence is TGTGCCAGCAGCGAGACAGGGGGCAACTGTGGCTACACCTTC.

The rearrangement links TRBV13 to TRBJ1-1, with D uncertain. Germline V gene data show CDR1 as PRHDT and CDR2 as FYEKMQ (reference sequence). V shed 4 bases and J shed 1 base, with 7 bases lying between them. The CDR3 extends over 13 amino acids. The CDR3: CASSWFKNTEAFF. CDR3 nucleotides: TGTGCCAGCAGCTGGTTCAAGAACACTGAAGCTTTCTTT.

This clone appeared a single time. The chain combines TRBV7-2 with TRBJ1-3; D gene unclear. V dropped 1 base and J dropped 2 bases, with 12 bases sitting between them. The CDR3 totals 16 residues. Germline V gene data show CDR1 as SGHTA and CDR2 as FQGNSA. Written as DNA, the CDR3 is TGTGCCAGCAGCTTAGTCGGGAGTAGCCCTGGAAACACCATATATTTT. This encodes CASSLVGSSPGNTIYF.